A single T cell receptor (beta chain) is shown here with its context. What it binds is not known. One entry per CDR3 protein, called by TCRdb with MiXCR from the RT-PCR reads. The sample comprises 430,000 or so distinct CDR3 sequences, about 10% of which are singletons, and 10% to 15% rests with the top ten. The data stem from a study of response to subunit inactivated influenza vaccine. Study conclusions and caveats: Each seasonal influenza vaccination, the authors suggested, recruits few new T cells.

The TCR was taken from a man between 45 and 60 years old who received an inactivated influenza vaccine. Sequences were derived from PBMCs from blood, sampled 45 days after vaccination.

CDR3 region: CASSRRAGGGYNEQFF. CDR3 nucleotide sequence: TGTGCCAGCAGTCGGCGCGCAGGGGGTGGTTACAATGAGCAGTTCTTC. This chain connects TRBV6-1 to TRBJ2-1; 7 nucleotides line up with TRBD1. The CDR3 loop spans 16 amino acids. Trimming removed 5 bases from V and 4 bases from J; junction bases left unmatched: 11. CDR1 is MNHNS and CDR2 is SASEGT in the germline V gene.